The 9 T cell receptor beta chains below come from one sample, sequenced in a study of T cell responses to AZD1222 COVID-19 vaccine. Data came from immunoSEQ multiplex PCR; TCRdb stores just in-frame clones and leaves some out. Here the sample spans 140,000 to 150,000 clones, 85% to 95% being singletons. The sequenced sample was peripheral blood, obtained on day 0 of MenACWY control vaccination. The receptors shown here come from an adult in good health.

This clone came up once. The genes are TRBV7-2 and TRBJ1-2, with D unclear. Trimming removed 5 bases at V and 4 bases at J, with 14 bases between. The CDR3 runs to 14 residues. Germline V lookup: CDR1 SGHTA, CDR2 FQGNSA. The CDR3 nucleotides read TGTGCCAGCAGCCTCGACGGAGGGAGCTATGGCTACACCTTC. Amino acids: CASSLDGGSYGYTF. The variable domain in full, completed from reference TRBV7-2 and TRBJ1-2, reads GAGVSQSPSNKVTEKGKDVELRCDPISGHTALYWYRQSLGQGLEFLIYFQGNSAPDKSGLPSDRFSAERTGGSVSTLTIQRTQQEDSAVYLCASSLDGGSYGYTFGSGTRLTVV.

The chain is built from TRBV5-6 and TRBJ1-1; D possibly corresponds to TRBD1 (5 bases). CDR1 SGHDT and CDR2 YYEEEE come from the germline V gene. The V end lost 6 bases, the J end lost 6 bases, and 15 bases lay between the germline ends. The CDR3 runs to 13 residues. CDR3 nucleotides: TGTGCCAGCACCCTGGGGGGAGCGGCTGAAGCTTTCTTT. Translating it yields CASTLGGAAEAFF. The full variable domain, completed using reference TRBV5-6 and TRBJ1-1, is DAGVTQSPTHLIKTRGQQVTLRCSPKSGHDTVSWYQQALGQGPQFIFQYYEEEERQRGNFPDRFSGHQFPNYSSELNVNALLLGDSALYLCASTLGGAAEAFFGQGTRLTVV.

The chain has TRBV14 and TRBJ2-7; D not certain. Trimming pared 2 bases from V and 1 base from J, leaving 6 bases between. From germline, CDR1 is SGHDN and CDR2 FVKESK. This CDR3 is 13 amino acids long. The CDR3 DNA sequence: TGTGCCAGCAGCCAATCCGGGTCCTACGAGCAGTACTTC. As protein: CASSQSGSYEQYF.

This CDR3 is CAAKPQGSAEAFF. The CDR3 DNA reads as TGTGCCGCCAAACCCCAAGGGTCTGCGGAAGCTTTCTTT. V gene TRBV10-3 combines with J gene TRBJ1-1; D remains ambiguous. This CDR3 has 13 amino acids. V gave up 11 bases and J gave up 8 bases, with 21 bases separating them. CDR1 is ENHRY and CDR2 is SYGVKD in the germline V gene.

V is TRBV7-9 and J is TRBJ2-7; 13 nucleotides align to TRBD2. Germline V gene lookup returns CDR1 SEHNR and CDR2 FQNEAQ (reference sequence). The J segment lost 5 bases and the V segment lost 4 bases, leaving 11 bases of the junction unmatched. This CDR3 is 17 amino acids long. The chain's CDR3 is CASSSSKGLAGVHEQYF. The CDR3 nucleotides are TGTGCCAGCAGCTCCTCAAAAGGACTAGCGGGAGTGCACGAGCAGTACTTC.

The rearrangement links TRBV5-4 to TRBJ1-3; 7 bases are a match to TRBD1. Germline-derived CDR1 and CDR2 are SGHNT and YYREEE (reference sequence). Trimming removed 3 bases from V and 1 base from J; junction bases left unmatched: 4. This CDR3 has 15 residues. CDR3: CASSSQGSSGNTIYF. The CDR3 DNA reads TGTGCCAGCAGCTCACAGGGGAGTTCTGGAAACACCATATATTTT. The full variable domain, its missing parts supplied by reference TRBV5-4 and TRBJ1-3, is ETGVTQSPTHLIKTRGQQVTLRCSSQSGHNTVSWYQQALGQGPQFIFQYYREEENGRGNFPPRFSGLQFPNYSSELNVNALELDDSALYLCASSSQGSSGNTIYFGEGSWLTVV.

The V call is TRBV5-1, the J call TRBJ1-4; tentative D call: TRBD1 (5 bases). Germline V CDR1 and CDR2: SGHRS, YFSETQ. Deletions cut 4 bases from V and 0 bases from J, with 13 bases between. CDR3 length equals 16 residues. CDR3 bases: TGCGCCAGCAGCCCCCGGGGCAGATCAACTAATGAAAAACTGTTTTTT. As protein: CASSPRGRSTNEKLFF.

The chain employs TRBV5-8 and TRBJ2-7, with 12 bases fitting TRBD2. V lost 2 bases and J lost 6; bases outside the gene matches: 6. The CDR3 runs to 15 residues. Germline CDR1 reads SGHTS; CDR2 reads YDEGEE. This chain's CDR3 is CASSFPTSGRGEQYF. In DNA form, the CDR3 reads TGTGCCAGCAGCTTCCCGACTAGCGGGAGAGGCGAGCAGTACTTC.

The chain joins TRBV9 to TRBJ2-2, with D perhaps TRBD1 (6 bases). Germline values: CDR1 SGDLS, CDR2 YYNGEE. The CDR3 is 13 amino acids. Trimming took off 2 bases at V and 9 bases at J, with 11 bases between the two ends. The CDR3 spells CASSVLQGRELFF. As DNA, the CDR3 is TGTGCCAGCAGCGTGTTACAGGGAAGGGAGCTGTTTTTT.